What follows are 25 T cell receptor beta chains derived from one specimen sequenced in a study of blood T cell repertoires in COVID-19. Profiled with immunoSEQ multiplex PCR; TCRdb holds only in-frame clones, not every one. Counted here are 150,000 to 200,000 clones, around 83% occurring once; the ten biggest clones make up roughly 7%. Sequencing was performed on peripheral blood. The receptors derive from a woman of 80 years or more in a cohort sampled during active or convalescent COVID-19.

V is TRBV10-3 and J is TRBJ2-2; a possible D gene is TRBD2 (5 bases). The V gene lost 8 bases and the J gene lost 4 bases, with 11 bases spanning the gap. CDR1 and CDR2 from the germline V gene are ENHRY and SYGVKD. CDR3 size: 13 residues. The CDR3 region is CAIGRTSTGELFF. The DNA for the CDR3 is TGTGCCATCGGGCGGACTTCCACCGGGGAGCTGTTTTTT.

The V call is TRBV11-3, the J call TRBJ2-1, with D perhaps matching TRBD2 (5 bases). Trimming took off 5 bases at V and 0 bases at J, with 20 bases between the two ends. The CDR3 totals 18 residues. The germline V gene has CDR1 SGHNT and CDR2 YENEEA. CDR3 amino acids: CASSPRSRGYRSYNEQFF. CDR3 sequence (DNA): TGTGCCAGCAGCCCTAGGAGTCGGGGTTACCGCTCCTACAATGAGCAGTTCTTC.

This rearrangement joins TRBV18 to TRBJ1-4, with D perhaps TRBD1 (6 bases). The CDR3 is 15 amino acids. The germline gives CDR1 KGHSH, CDR2 LQKENI. V dropped 1 base and J dropped 3 bases, with 9 bases sitting between them. CDR3 DNA sequence: TGTGCCAGCTCACCACAACAGGGCTCTAATGAAAAACTGTTTTTT. It is translated as CASSPQQGSNEKLFF.

The J gene is TRBJ1-4, the V gene TRBV14; 9 bases fit TRBD1. The CDR3 consists of 16 residues. Per germline, CDR1 SGHDN and CDR2 FVKESK. The junction had 2 bases not matched to a gene; V was cut back by 1 base and J by 2 bases. CDR3 sequence reads: CASSQAGTGTNEKLFF. The CDR3 DNA follows: TGTGCCAGCAGCCAAGCCGGGACAGGGACTAATGAAAAACTGTTTTTT.

V gene TRBV14 combines with J gene TRBJ2-1; 7 bases fit TRBD2. CDR3 size: 19 residues. The junction had 18 bases not matched to a gene; V was cut back by 0 bases and J by 7 bases. In germline, CDR1 is SGHDN, CDR2 FVKESK. DNA for the CDR3: TGTGCCAGCAGCCAAGAAAATCGGTGGCTAGCGGCACCTTTAAATGAGCAGTTCTTC. Its protein is CASSQENRWLAAPLNEQFF.

CDR3 in DNA: TGTGCCGGCTCAAGTTTCGTGGGAGGCGGAGAAGCTTTCTTT. Translating gives CAGSSFVGGGEAFF. The V and J genes are TRBV6-5 and TRBJ1-1; D uncertain. Per germline, CDR1 MNHEY and CDR2 SVGAGI. The length of the CDR3 is 14 residues. Trimming removed 11 bases at V and 8 bases at J, with 24 bases between.

This chain joins TRBV18 and TRBJ1-5, with 8 bases lining up with TRBD1. Per the germline V gene, CDR1 is KGHSH and CDR2 is LQKENI. The V and J ends lost 5 bases and 2 bases, in that order; junction bases with no gene match: 2. The CDR3 loop spans 14 amino acids. CDR3 coding DNA: TGTGCCAGCTCAGAACAGGGGGGCAATCAGCCCCAGCATTTT. This codes for CASSEQGGNQPQHF.

Regarding this clone: At one end, the junction sequence differs from germline, possibly due to a read error. The V call is TRBV5-1, the J call TRBJ2-2; TRBD1 aligns across 9 bases. This CDR3 is built from 18 residues. Germline CDR1 reads SGHRS; CDR2 reads YFSETQ. The CDR3 sequence is CASSLAPLGQGNIGELFF. CDR3 bases: TGCGCCAGCAGCTTGGCCCCCTTGGGACAGGGTAACATCGGGGAGCTGTTTTTT. The full variable domain, completed using reference TRBV5-1 and TRBJ2-2, is KAGVTQTPRYLIKTRGQQVTLSCSPISGHRSVSWYQQTPGQGLQFLFEYFSETQRNKGNFPGRFSGRQFSNSRSEMNVSTLELGDSALYLCASSLAPLGQGNIGELFFGEGSRLTVL.

CDR3: CAWSVTLDWSSTDTQYF. The CDR3 DNA sequence: TGTGCCTGGAGTGTAACCTTGGACTGGTCTAGCACAGATACGCAGTATTTT. The chain combines TRBV30 with TRBJ2-3, with a tentative D call TRBD2 (5 bases). The V gene's germline CDR1 is GTSNPN and CDR2 SVGIG (reference sequence). The CDR3 is 17 amino acids. V lost 0 bases to trimming and J lost 0 bases, with 16 bases between them.

The V call is TRBV4-2, the J call TRBJ2-3; TRBD1 or TRBD2 may be the D gene (7 bases each). Germline V gives CDR1 LGHNA, CDR2 YNFKEQ. CDR3 size: 15 residues. The V end was cut by 7 bases, the J end by 1 base, with 15 bases between. In DNA form, the CDR3 reads TGTGCCAGCACCCAGGGGGGAGGGCGCACAGATACGCAGTATTTT. This gives the protein CASTQGGGRTDTQYF.

This chain uses TRBV7-2 with TRBJ2-7; D gene ambiguous. Between the trimmed V and J ends, which lost 1 base and 5 bases, there was a span of 9 bases. This CDR3 is built from 13 residues. CDR1 is SGHTA and CDR2 is FQGNSA in the germline V gene. The CDR3 region is CASSLENLHEQYF. CDR3 bases: TGTGCCAGCAGCTTAGAGAACTTGCACGAGCAGTACTTC.

The rearrangement uses TRBV30 and TRBJ1-1, with a weak D call TRBD1 (5 bases). Germline V gene lookup returns CDR1 GTSNPN and CDR2 SVGIG (reference sequence). The CDR3 runs 13 residues. V was shortened by 2 bases and J by 4 bases, with 11 bases between the two germline ends. The CDR3: CAWSSGVATEAFF. As DNA, the CDR3 is TGTGCCTGGAGTTCGGGGGTGGCCACTGAAGCTTTCTTT.

CDR3 protein: CASSYMSRTNYGYTF. The CDR3 DNA reads as TGTGCCAGCAGTTATATGTCCAGAACTAACTATGGCTACACCTTC. The chain joins TRBV6-5 to TRBJ1-2; D gene ambiguous. Germline loops: CDR1 MNHEY, CDR2 SVGAGI. CDR3 length: 15 residues. V was shortened by 3 bases and J by 0 bases, with 11 bases between the two germline ends.

This clone was picked up one time. V and J are TRBV11-2 and TRBJ2-3, with TRBD1 identical over 7 bases. The CDR3 is 14 residues long. V shed 4 bases and J 3 bases; nucleotides not matched to a gene: 4. Germline lookup yields CDR1 SGHAT and CDR2 FQNNGV. The CDR3: CASSWDSDTDTQYF. In DNA form, the CDR3 reads TGTGCCAGCAGCTGGGACAGTGATACAGATACGCAGTATTTT.

This chain's CDR3 is CSVEGRQRDIQYF. CDR3 nucleotides: TGCAGCGTTGAGGGGAGGCAGAGGGACATTCAGTACTTC. This chain joins TRBV29-1 and TRBJ2-4, with D possibly being TRBD2 (6 bases). Germline V gives CDR1 SQVTM, CDR2 ANQGSEA. This CDR3 region has 13 residues. The ends were cut back, 3 bases at V and 8 bases at J, with 14 bases in the middle.

This clone appeared once. The CDR3 DNA reads TGCGCCAGCAGCTTGGAGGGGAATGGCTACACCTTC. Encoded protein: CASSLEGNGYTF. The chain uses TRBV5-1 and TRBJ1-2; tentatively, D is TRBD1 (5 bases). This CDR3 spans 12 amino acids. Trimming took off 0 bases at V and 6 bases at J, with 6 bases between the two ends. Looked up from germline, CDR1 is SGHRS and CDR2 is YFSETQ.

The chain uses TRBV14 and TRBJ2-5; TRBD2 matches 8 bases. Trimming at V came to 5 bases and at J to 2 bases, leaving 10 bases not matched to a gene. In germline, CDR1 is SGHDN, CDR2 FVKESK. This CDR3 is built from 16 residues. CDR3 residues: CASSSGGPFPQETQYF. CDR3 nucleotides: TGTGCCAGCAGCTCGGGGGGGCCGTTTCCACAAGAGACCCAGTACTTC.

The chain carries TRBV5-1 and TRBJ2-3; 9 bases match TRBD2. This CDR3 has 16 residues. J was trimmed by 6 bases and V by 0 bases; bases with no gene match: 8. CDR1 SGHRS and CDR2 YFSETQ come from the germline V gene. This chain's CDR3 is CASSLVGGRAVDTQYF. The CDR3 bases are TGCGCCAGCAGCTTGGTTGGCGGGAGGGCCGTGGATACGCAGTATTTT.

The chain recombines TRBV30 with TRBJ2-7; possibly TRBD2 for D (5 bases). This CDR3 has 12 amino acids. The V end was cut by 3 bases, the J end by 6 bases, with 12 bases between. CDR1 GTSNPN and CDR2 SVGIG come from the germline V gene (reference sequence). CDR3 sequence reads: CAWRRDLSEQYF. CDR3 nucleotide sequence: TGTGCCTGGAGGAGGGATCTTTCCGAGCAGTACTTC.

This rearrangement joins TRBV3-1 (or the pseudogene TRBV3-2) to TRBJ2-7; D might be TRBD1 (6 bases). This CDR3 region has 17 residues. Germline CDR1 LGHDT, CDR2 YNNKEL (reference sequence). V was cut by 0 bases and J by 0 bases, with 15 bases left in between. The CDR3 bases are TGTGCCAGCAGCCAAGATCGCACAGGGTCGAGCTCCTACGAGCAGTACTTC. Protein sequence: CASSQDRTGSSSYEQYF.

This sequence joins TRBV18 and TRBJ2-5; D not resolved. The germline V gene has CDR1 KGHSH and CDR2 LQKENI. The length of the CDR3 is 12 residues. Trimming took off 4 bases at V and 1 base at J, with 4 bases between the two ends. The CDR3 loop is CASSLRQETQYF. Here the CDR3 DNA reads TGTGCCAGCTCACTTCGCCAAGAGACCCAGTACTTC. Combining the CDR3 with reference TRBV18 and TRBJ2-5 gives the whole variable domain NAGVMQNPRHLVRRRGQEARLRCSPMKGHSHVYWYRQLPEEGLKFMVYLQKENIIDESGMPKERFSAEFPKEGPSILRIQQVVRGDSAAYFCASSLRQETQYFGPGTRLLVL.

V usage is TRBV7-9 and J usage is TRBJ2-2; possibly TRBD1 for D (5 bases). This CDR3 contains 14 residues. V lost 2 bases to trimming and J lost 6 bases, with 10 bases between them. Germline V lookup: CDR1 SEHNR, CDR2 FQNEAQ (reference sequence). The CDR3 sequence is CASSLTGGAGELFF. CDR3 DNA: TGTGCCAGCAGCTTAACAGGCGGAGCCGGGGAGCTGTTTTTT.

The V and J genes are TRBV24-1 and TRBJ2-3; 9 positions agree with TRBD1. V dropped 8 bases and J dropped 3; count of bases not matched to a gene: 5. Looked up from germline, CDR1 is KGHDR and CDR2 is SFDVKD. This CDR3 spans 14 amino acids. As DNA, the CDR3 is TGTGCCACCAAGTCGACAGGGGGGACAGATACGCAGTATTTT. Residues: CATKSTGGTDTQYF.

J is TRBJ2-3 and V is TRBV19, with 9 nucleotides matching TRBD2. Unmatched junction bases numbered 8, after V lost 5 bases and J lost 2 bases. CDR1 LNHDA and CDR2 SQIVND come from the germline V gene (reference sequence). The CDR3 is made up of 16 amino acids. CDR3 residues: CASSYSAGGYTDTQYF. The DNA for the CDR3 is TGTGCCAGTAGTTATTCTGCGGGAGGGTACACAGATACGCAGTATTTT.

This rearrangement joins TRBV20-1 to TRBJ2-7; 7 bases are a match to TRBD2. The CDR3 extends over 14 amino acids. V lost 3 bases to trimming and J lost 1 base; unmatched junction nucleotides: 6. CDR1 DFQATT and CDR2 SNEGSKA come from the germline V gene (reference sequence). The CDR3 here is CSASMVGGSYEQYF. The CDR3 DNA reads as TGCAGTGCTAGTATGGTGGGGGGGTCCTACGAGCAGTACTTC.